This TCR beta chain originates from a study of T cell responses to AZD1222 COVID-19 vaccine. Whole-study results and caveats: Baseline serostatus was positive in only six AZD1222 recipients. After the peak T cell response, and only then, were repertoires sampled. In a largely white British group with more females than males, clonal diversity was possibly underestimated. Distributed over spike, vaccine-associated CD4 TCRs predominated at 160-218 and 743-854.

The ends lost 4 bases at V and 5 bases at J; junction bases unmatched: 6. The germline CDR1 and CDR2 sequences are LNHDA and SQIVND (reference sequence). The CDR3 is 14 residues long. Method: immunoSEQ multiplex PCR; TCRdb's copy keeps in-frame clones and lacks some. The sample has some 87,000 clones, more than 80% seen once; the top ten hold roughly 29%. Comments on this clone: What it binds is unknown.

The receptor comes from an adult in good health. This specimen consisted of peripheral blood, obtained on day 0 of AZD1222 vaccination. This chain connects TRBV19 to TRBJ1-2; 8 bases map to TRBD1. The CDR3 DNA reads as TGTGCCAGTAGTAGACAGGGGAATGCTTATGGCTACACCTTC. Protein: CASSRQGNAYGYTF.